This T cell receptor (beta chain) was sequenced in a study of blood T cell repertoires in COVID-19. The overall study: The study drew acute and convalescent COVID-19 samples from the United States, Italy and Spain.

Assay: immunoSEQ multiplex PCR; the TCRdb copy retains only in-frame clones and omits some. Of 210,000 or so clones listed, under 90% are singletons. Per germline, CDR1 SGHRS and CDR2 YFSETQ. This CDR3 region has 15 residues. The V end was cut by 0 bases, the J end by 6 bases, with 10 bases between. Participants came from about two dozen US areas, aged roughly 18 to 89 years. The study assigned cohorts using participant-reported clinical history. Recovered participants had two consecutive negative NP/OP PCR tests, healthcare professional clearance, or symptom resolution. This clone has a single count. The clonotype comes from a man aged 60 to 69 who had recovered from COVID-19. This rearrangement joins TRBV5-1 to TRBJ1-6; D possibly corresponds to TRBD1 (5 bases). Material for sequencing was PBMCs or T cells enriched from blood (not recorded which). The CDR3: CASSLGGIANSPLHF. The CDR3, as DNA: TGCGCCAGCAGCTTGGGGGGCATCGCTAATTCACCCCTCCACTTT. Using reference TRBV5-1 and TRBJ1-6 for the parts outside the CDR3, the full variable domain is KAGVTQTPRYLIKTRGQQVTLSCSPISGHRSVSWYQQTPGQGLQFLFEYFSETQRNKGNFPGRFSGRQFSNSRSEMNVSTLELGDSALYLCASSLGGIANSPLHFGNGTRLTVT.